The TCR beta chain under discussion was sequenced for a study of CD8+CD57+ T cells in acquired aplastic anemia. The CDR3 runs 15 residues. Germline V lookup: CDR1 SGHRS, CDR2 YFSETQ. Deletions cut 0 bases from V and 0 bases from J, with 7 bases between. Whoever was chosen for sequencing had shown CD8+CD57+ cell expansion by flow cytometry. Study-level results: The number of CD8+ CDR3 sequences shared by patients and controls was fewer than 35. CD8+ Simpson's diversity showed no significant patient-control difference.

In regard to this clonotype: Its antigen is still unknown.

Genomic DNA constituted the template upon which TCR beta VDJ and CDR3 profiling was performed. TCRdb redid the calling of the reads with MiXCR, one entry per CDR3 protein. The repertoire holds approximately 220,000 distinct CDR3 sequences, around 46% seen once, with about 8.3% in the top ten. The source of this sequence is a human donor with aplastic anemia. The sample taken for sequencing was sorted CD4+, CD8+, or CD8+CD57+ T cells (not recorded which) from PBMCs. This chain uses TRBV5-1 with TRBJ1-5; unclear D gene. The CDR3 is CASSLDGFSNQPQHF. CDR3 bases: TGCGCCAGCAGCTTGGATGGGTTTAGCAATCAGCCCCAGCATTTT. Full variable domain (rest looked up from reference TRBV5-1 and TRBJ1-5): KAGVTQTPRYLIKTRGQQVTLSCSPISGHRSVSWYQQTPGQGLQFLFEYFSETQRNKGNFPGRFSGRQFSNSRSEMNVSTLELGDSALYLCASSLDGFSNQPQHFGDGTRLSIL.